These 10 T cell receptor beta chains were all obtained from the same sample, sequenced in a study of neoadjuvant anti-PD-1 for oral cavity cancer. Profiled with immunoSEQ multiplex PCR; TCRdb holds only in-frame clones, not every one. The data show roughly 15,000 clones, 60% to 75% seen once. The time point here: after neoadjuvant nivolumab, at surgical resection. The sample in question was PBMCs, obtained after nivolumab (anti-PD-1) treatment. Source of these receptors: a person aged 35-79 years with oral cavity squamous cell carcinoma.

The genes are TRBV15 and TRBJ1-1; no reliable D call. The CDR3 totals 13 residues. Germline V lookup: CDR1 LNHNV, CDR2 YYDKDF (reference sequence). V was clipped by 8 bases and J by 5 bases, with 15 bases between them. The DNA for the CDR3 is TGTGCCACCGCCCTAGGAAGAAGGACTGAAGCTTTCTTT. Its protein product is CATALGRRTEAFF.

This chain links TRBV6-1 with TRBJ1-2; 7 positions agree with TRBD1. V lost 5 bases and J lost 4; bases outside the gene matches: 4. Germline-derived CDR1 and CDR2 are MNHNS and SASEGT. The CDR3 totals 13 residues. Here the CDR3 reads CASSPAGGYGYTF. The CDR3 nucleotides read TGTGCCAGCAGTCCCGCAGGGGGCTATGGCTACACCTTC.

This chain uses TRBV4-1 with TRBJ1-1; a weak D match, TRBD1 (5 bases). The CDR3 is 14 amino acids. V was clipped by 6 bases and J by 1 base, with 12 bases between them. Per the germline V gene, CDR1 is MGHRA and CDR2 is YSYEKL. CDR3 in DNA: TGCGCCAGCAGGGGGTTAAGGGGGAACACTGAAGCTTTCTTT. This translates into CASRGLRGNTEAFF.

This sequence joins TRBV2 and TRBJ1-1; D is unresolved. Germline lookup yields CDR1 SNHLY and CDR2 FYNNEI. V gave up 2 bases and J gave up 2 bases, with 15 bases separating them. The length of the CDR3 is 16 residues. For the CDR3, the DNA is TGTGCCAGCAGTGAATTTGTGCGGGGTGGCAACACTGAAGCTTTCTTT. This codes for CASSEFVRGGNTEAFF.

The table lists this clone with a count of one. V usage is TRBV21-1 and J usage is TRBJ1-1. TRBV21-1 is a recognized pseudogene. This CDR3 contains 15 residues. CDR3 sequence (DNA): TGTGCCAGCAGCAAACCTGCCCGAAGGAGCGGGGCAGCTTTCTTT. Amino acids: CASSKPARRSGAAFF.

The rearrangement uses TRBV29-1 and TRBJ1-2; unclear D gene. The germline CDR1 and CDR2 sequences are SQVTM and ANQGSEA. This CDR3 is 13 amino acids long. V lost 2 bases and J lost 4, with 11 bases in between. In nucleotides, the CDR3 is TGCAGCGTTGAACCCTTGGCCTCCTATGGCTACACCTTC. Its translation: CSVEPLASYGYTF.

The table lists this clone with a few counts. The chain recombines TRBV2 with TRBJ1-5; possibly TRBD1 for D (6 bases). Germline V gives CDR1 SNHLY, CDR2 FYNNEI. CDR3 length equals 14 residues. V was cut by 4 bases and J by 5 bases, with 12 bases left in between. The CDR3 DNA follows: TGTGCCAGCAGTGCGCAACAGGGAGATCAGCCCCAGCATTTT. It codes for CASSAQQGDQPQHF.

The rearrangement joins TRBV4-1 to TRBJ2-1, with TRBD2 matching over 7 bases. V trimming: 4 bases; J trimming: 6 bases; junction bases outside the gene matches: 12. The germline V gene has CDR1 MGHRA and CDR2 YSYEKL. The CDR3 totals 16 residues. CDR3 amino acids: CASSREASGIGNEQFF. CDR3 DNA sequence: TGCGCCAGCAGCCGAGAAGCTAGCGGAATCGGCAATGAGCAGTTCTTC.

This CDR3 is CASSQDWDRQETQYF. The CDR3 DNA reads as TGTGCCAGCAGCCAGGACTGGGACAGGCAAGAGACCCAGTACTTC. V gene TRBV7-2 combines with J gene TRBJ2-5, with 8 bases lining up with TRBD1. Looked up from germline, CDR1 is SGHTA and CDR2 is FQGNSA. V gave up 5 bases and J gave up 2 bases; unmatched junction bases: 7. The CDR3 runs 15 residues. The variable domain in full, with the rest retrieved from reference TRBV7-2 and TRBJ2-5, is GAGVSQSPSNKVTEKGKDVELRCDPISGHTALYWYRQSLGQGLEFLIYFQGNSAPDKSGLPSDRFSAERTGGSVSTLTIQRTQQEDSAVYLCASSQDWDRQETQYFGPGTRLLVL.

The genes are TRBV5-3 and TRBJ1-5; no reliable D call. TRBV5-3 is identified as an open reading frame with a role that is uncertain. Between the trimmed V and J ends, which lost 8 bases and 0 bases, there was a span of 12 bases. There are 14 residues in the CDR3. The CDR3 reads CARRFQDSNQPQHF. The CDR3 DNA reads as TGTGCCAGGAGATTCCAGGATAGCAATCAGCCCCAGCATTTT.